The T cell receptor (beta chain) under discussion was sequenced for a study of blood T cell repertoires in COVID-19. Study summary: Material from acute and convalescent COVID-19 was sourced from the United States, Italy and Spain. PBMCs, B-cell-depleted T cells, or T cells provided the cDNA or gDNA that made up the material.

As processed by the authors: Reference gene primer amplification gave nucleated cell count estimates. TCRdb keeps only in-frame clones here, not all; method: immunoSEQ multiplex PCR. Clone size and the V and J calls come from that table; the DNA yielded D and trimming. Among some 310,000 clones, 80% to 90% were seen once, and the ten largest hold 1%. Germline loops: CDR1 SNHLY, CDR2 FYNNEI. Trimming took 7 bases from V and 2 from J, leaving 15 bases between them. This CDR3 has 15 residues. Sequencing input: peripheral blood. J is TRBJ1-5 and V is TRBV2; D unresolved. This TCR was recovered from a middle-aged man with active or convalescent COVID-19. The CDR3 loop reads CASTRERVGNQPQHF. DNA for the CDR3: TGTGCCAGCACCCGGGAGAGGGTTGGCAATCAGCCCCAGCATTTT.